The 31 T cell receptor beta chains in this list originate from one sample, sequenced in a study of early T cells in non-severe SARS-CoV-2 infection. One entry per CDR3 protein, called by TCRdb with MiXCR from the 5' RACE reads. In the table there are some 82,000 distinct CDR3 sequences, approximately 12% of which are singletons. Sequenced material: whole blood, taken at baseline. All receptors derive from an adult who was a healthcare worker with PCR-confirmed SARS-CoV-2 infection or an uninfected control (not recorded which).

This chain links TRBV11-2 with TRBJ2-3, with 9 bases identical to TRBD1. The germline V gene encodes CDR1 SGHAT and CDR2 FQNNGV. Trimming removed 1 base from V and 3 bases from J; junction bases left unmatched: 2. The CDR3 runs to 15 residues. CDR3 protein: CASSLGDRGTDTQYF. The CDR3, as DNA: TGTGCCAGCAGCTTAGGTGACAGGGGGACAGATACGCAGTATTTT.

This clonotype was seen only a few times. This chain joins TRBV19 and TRBJ1-6, with 9 nucleotides matching TRBD1. Germline V gene data show CDR1 as LNHDA and CDR2 as SQIVND (reference sequence). This CDR3 region has 15 residues. V lost 7 bases, J lost 10 bases, and 11 bases stayed unmatched. The CDR3 nucleotides read TGTGCCAGTACAAGTGGGGGACAGGGTGGCTCACCCCTCCACTTT. This gives the protein CASTSGGQGGSPLHF.

The chain carries TRBV27 and TRBJ1-6, with no clear D. Germline V lookup: CDR1 MNHEY, CDR2 SMNVEV (reference sequence). Trimming removed 6 bases at V and 11 bases at J, with 11 bases between. The CDR3 spans 12 residues. The CDR3 reads CASSLGGAPLHF. Here the CDR3 DNA reads TGTGCCAGCAGCCTAGGAGGAGCACCCCTCCACTTT.

This clonotype was recorded once. The J gene is TRBJ2-2, the V gene TRBV6-6; TRBD2 might be the D (5 bases). With 5 bases removed from V and 4 bases from J, the gap between germline ends came to 14 bases. The CDR3 sequence is 15 residues long. CDR1 and CDR2 (germline): MNHNY, SVGAGI (reference sequence). DNA for the CDR3: TGTGCCAGCAGTACTACCGGGATAAGCACCGGGGAGCTGTTTTTT. The encoded protein is CASSTTGISTGELFF.

Many counts were recorded for this clonotype. The chain uses TRBV14 and TRBJ2-5; TRBD2 matches at 8 bases. CDR3 length equals 17 residues. The V gene end was trimmed by 4 bases and the J gene end by 4 bases; junction bases not matched to a gene: 14. Germline CDR1 and CDR2: SGHDN and FVKESK. The CDR3 sequence is CASSRAERGFLRETQYF. As DNA, the CDR3 is TGTGCCAGCAGCCGCGCGGAGCGGGGGTTTTTACGAGAGACCCAGTACTTC.

This clonotype was counted at least ten times. The chain couples TRBV29-1 to TRBJ2-3, with D uncertain. The ends were cut back, 3 bases at V and 0 bases at J, with 4 bases in the middle. CDR3 length: 12 amino acids. Germline CDR1 SQVTM, CDR2 ANQGSEA. The CDR3 is CSVDPSTDTQYF. The CDR3 DNA is TGCAGCGTTGATCCCAGCACAGATACGCAGTATTTT.

The chain is built from TRBV6-5 and TRBJ1-3, with TRBD1 identical over 7 bases. The CDR3 loop spans 16 amino acids. With V trimmed by 6 bases and J by 6 bases, 14 bases remained unmatched. Germline V gene sequence: CDR1 MNHEY, CDR2 SVGAGI. In DNA, the CDR3 is TGTGCCAGCAGCCTCTCCAGGGGGAACACTGAAAACACCATATATTTT. This encodes CASSLSRGNTENTIYF.

This clonotype was seen a few times. This chain connects TRBV6-2 or TRBV6-3 to TRBJ2-4; 15 bases are a match to TRBD2. After removal of 4 bases from V and 5 bases from J, the junction contained 0 bases not matched to a gene. This CDR3 contains 15 residues. The germline V gene has CDR1 MNHEY and CDR2 SVGEGT. This chain's CDR3 is CASSWTSGRENIQYF. The CDR3 DNA follows: TGTGCCAGCAGTTGGACTAGCGGGAGGGAAAACATTCAGTACTTC.

This clonotype was counted a few times. This rearrangement joins TRBV20-1 to TRBJ2-1; 8 nucleotides line up with TRBD2. The CDR3 covers 14 residues. V shed 6 bases, J shed 0 bases, and the junction held 4 bases outside the gene matches. Germline CDR1 is DFQATT and CDR2 is SNEGSKA (reference sequence). Written as DNA, the CDR3 is TGCAGTGCGCCGGGGGGGGGCTCCTACAATGAGCAGTTCTTC. It yields the protein CSAPGGGSYNEQFF.

The table lists this clonotype with a few counts. This chain joins TRBV12-3 or TRBV12-4 and TRBJ2-6, with D perhaps TRBD2 (5 bases). The CDR3 loop spans 17 amino acids. V gave up 3 bases and J gave up 0 bases, with 12 bases separating them. The CDR3 nucleotides read TGTGCCAGCAGTTTTTTGGGCACTAGCTCTGGGGCCAACGTCCTGACTTTC. It codes for CASSFLGTSSGANVLTF.

This chain connects TRBV4-1 to TRBJ2-3; D unclear. Germline-derived CDR1 and CDR2 are MGHRA and YSYEKL. CDR3 length: 13 residues. Trimming shortened V by 1 base and J by 6 bases, and 8 bases separated the two germline ends. DNA of the CDR3: TGCGCCAGCAGCCAAGTAAGCGTGGATACGCAGTATTTT. This encodes CASSQVSVDTQYF.

This clonotype was seen a few times. The chain combines TRBV6-1 with TRBJ1-1, with TRBD1 matching 7 bases. Germline CDR1 and CDR2: MNHNS and SASEGT. The V segment lost 2 bases and the J segment 5 bases; nucleotides outside the gene matches: 5. The CDR3 is made up of 14 amino acids. The CDR3 sequence is CASSERGRGTEAFF. DNA of the CDR3: TGTGCCAGCAGTGAAAGGGGGCGGGGGACTGAAGCTTTCTTT.

This clonotype was seen only a few times. The chain combines TRBV5-1 with TRBJ2-1; 15 bases map to TRBD2. Germline trimming cut 4 bases from V and 6 bases from J; bases unmatched to any gene: 8. CDR3 size: 17 residues. The V gene's germline CDR1 is SGHRS and CDR2 YFSETQ. CDR3 amino acids: CASSATGTSGGFNEQFF. The CDR3 bases are TGCGCCAGCAGCGCAACCGGGACTAGCGGGGGGTTCAATGAGCAGTTCTTC.

This clonotype was counted only a few times. The genes are TRBV11-2 and TRBJ2-1; either TRBD1 or TRBD2 may fit D (5 bases each). From germline, CDR1 is SGHAT and CDR2 FQNNGV. The V and J ends lost 0 bases and 8 bases respectively, with 20 bases between them. The CDR3 totals 17 residues. The CDR3 sequence is CASSLDFGTTIEYEQFF. DNA of the CDR3: TGTGCCAGCAGCTTAGATTTTGGGACGACGATTGAGTATGAGCAGTTCTTC.

This clonotype has at least ten counts. The chain couples TRBV5-1 to TRBJ2-7; 10 bases align to TRBD2. The CDR3 extends over 18 amino acids. V shed 2 bases, J shed 2 bases, and the junction held 13 bases outside the gene matches. Germline values: CDR1 SGHRS, CDR2 YFSETQ. The CDR3 spells CASSFRTLGLAGAYEQYF. Written as DNA, the CDR3 is TGCGCCAGCAGCTTTAGGACGCTCGGGCTAGCGGGAGCCTACGAGCAGTACTTC.

V and J are TRBV2 and TRBJ1-4, with D maybe TRBD1 (6 bases). This CDR3 region has 15 residues. Trimming cost V 6 bases and J 7 bases, with 18 bases left between them. Germline assignment: CDR1 SNHLY and CDR2 FYNNEI. CDR3 sequence: CASSKGDSRGEKLFF. In nucleotides, the CDR3 is TGTGCCAGCAGCAAGGGGGACTCCCGGGGTGAAAAACTGTTTTTT.

This clonotype was observed a handful of times. The V and J genes are TRBV11-3 and TRBJ1-6, with a tentative D call TRBD1 (5 bases). V was trimmed by 7 bases and J by 15 bases, leaving 19 bases between them. The CDR3 extends over 13 amino acids. Germline CDR1 and CDR2: SGHNT and YENEEA. CDR3 protein: CASTSRTWGNLHF. CDR3 nucleotide sequence: TGTGCCAGCACCAGCCGGACCTGGGGGAACCTCCACTTT. The variable domain in full, completed from reference TRBV11-3 and TRBJ1-6, reads EAGVVQSPRYKIIEKKQPVAFWCNPISGHNTLYWYLQNLGQGPELLIRYENEEAVDDSQLPKDRFSAERLKGVDSTLKIQPAELGDSAVYLCASTSRTWGNLHFGNGTRLTVT.

This clonotype was observed at least ten times. V is TRBV7-9 and J is TRBJ2-7; TRBD1 or TRBD2 may be the D gene (6 bases each). The CDR3 totals 14 residues. The V gene lost 7 bases and the J gene lost 6 bases, with 19 bases spanning the gap. CDR1 is SEHNR, CDR2 FQNEAQ, per germline (reference sequence). The CDR3 sequence: CASTPGASPGEQYF. The CDR3 DNA is TGTGCCAGCACCCCGGGGGCGTCCCCGGGCGAGCAGTACTTC.

This clonotype was counted many times. The chain carries TRBV7-9 and TRBJ1-1, with D unresolved. Germline CDR1 SEHNR, CDR2 FQNEAQ (reference sequence). This CDR3 is 13 amino acids long. Between the trimmed V and J ends, which lost 4 bases and 6 bases, there was a span of 12 bases. The CDR3 sequence: CASSYRRSSEAFF. DNA for the CDR3: TGTGCCAGCAGCTACAGAAGGAGCTCTGAAGCTTTCTTT.

This clonotype was observed a handful of times. The chain joins TRBV3-1 to TRBJ1-1; tentative D call: TRBD1 (6 bases). This CDR3 is 15 amino acids long. The germline V gene encodes CDR1 LGHDT and CDR2 YNNKEL (reference sequence). The V end lost 0 bases, the J end lost 1 base, and 9 bases lay between the germline ends. CDR3 loop: CASSQEGQRNTEAFF. The CDR3 bases are TGTGCCAGCAGCCAAGAAGGACAGCGGAACACTGAAGCTTTCTTT.

The rearrangement links TRBV19 to TRBJ2-1; 12 bases line up with TRBD2. Germline V gives CDR1 LNHDA, CDR2 SQIVND (reference sequence). V lost 3 bases to trimming and J lost 2 bases; unmatched junction nucleotides: 5. The CDR3 sequence is 17 residues long. The CDR3 spells CASSMASGRGAYNEQFF. CDR3 sequence (DNA): TGTGCCAGTAGTATGGCTAGCGGGAGGGGGGCCTACAATGAGCAGTTCTTC.

This clonotype came up many times. The chain combines TRBV9 with TRBJ1-2, with D perhaps matching TRBD1 (6 bases). The CDR3 is 13 amino acids. Per the germline V gene, CDR1 is SGDLS and CDR2 is YYNGEE. V lost 3 bases and J 4 bases, leaving 10 bases between the germline ends. CDR3: CASSAPTGYGYTF. The CDR3 nucleotides read TGTGCCAGCAGCGCCCCGACAGGCTATGGCTACACCTTC.

There are a few counts of this clonotype. The chain combines TRBV7-9 with TRBJ1-1; D is undetermined. Trimming cost V 5 bases and J 7 bases, with 14 bases left between them. The CDR3 is made up of 13 amino acids. Germline V gene sequence: CDR1 SEHNR, CDR2 FQNEAQ (reference sequence). The CDR3: CASSRTQTLEAFF. In DNA, the CDR3 is TGTGCCAGCAGCCGGACTCAGACACTTGAAGCTTTCTTT.

This clonotype was detected many times. CDR3 nucleotides: TGTGCCACCGACAGGGGCCTAAGCAAAAACATTCAGTACTTC. Translated: CATDRGLSKNIQYF. The chain employs TRBV6-1 and TRBJ2-4; 8 nucleotides match TRBD1. CDR1 and CDR2 (germline): MNHNS, SASEGT. The V gene end was trimmed by 10 bases and the J gene end by 3 bases; junction bases not matched to a gene: 8. The CDR3 has 14 amino acids.

There are many counts of this clonotype. The chain is built from TRBV7-3 and TRBJ2-5; TRBD2 agrees at 8 bases. The V and J ends lost 2 bases and 5 bases, in that order; junction bases with no gene match: 7. Germline values: CDR1 SGHTA, CDR2 FQGTGA. There are 15 residues in the CDR3. The CDR3 loop reads CASSLVTGGPETQYF. CDR3 nucleotide sequence: TGTGCCAGCAGCTTAGTGACGGGAGGGCCGGAGACCCAGTACTTC.

The chain carries TRBV12-3 or TRBV12-4 and TRBJ2-1; 8 nucleotides match TRBD2. The CDR3 runs 14 residues. With 6 bases clipped from V and 7 bases from J, the junction kept 8 bases outside the gene matches. The chain's CDR3 is CASRTGTRSNEQFF. The CDR3 coding sequence is TGTGCCAGCAGAACCGGGACTAGAAGTAATGAGCAGTTCTTC.

J is TRBJ2-6 and V is TRBV28; D call uncertain. V was pared by 2 bases and J by 2 bases, with 7 bases between. The germline V gene has CDR1 MDHEN and CDR2 SYDVKM. CDR3 length equals 15 residues. The CDR3 protein is CASSLGVTGANVLTF. The CDR3 DNA sequence: TGTGCCAGCAGTTTAGGAGTTACTGGGGCCAACGTCCTGACTTTC.

This clonotype showed up just a few times. The chain has TRBV6-5 and TRBJ2-3; TRBD2 matches 13 bases. Trimming cost V 7 bases and J 8 bases; bases outside gene matches: 12. CDR1 MNHEY and CDR2 SVGAGI come from the germline V gene. The CDR3 consists of 16 residues. The CDR3 DNA reads as TGTGCCAGCAAAGTCCCGGGACTAGCGGGGCCGGGTACGCAGTATTTT. Protein sequence: CASKVPGLAGPGTQYF.

This clonotype was seen more than once but under ten times. The V gene is TRBV11-2, the J gene TRBJ2-2; D uncertain. CDR3 length equals 15 residues. Trimming stripped 1 base from V and 5 bases from J, with 11 bases between. From germline, CDR1 is SGHAT and CDR2 FQNNGV. As DNA, the CDR3 is TGTGCCAGCAGCTTAGTAGGATCGAGTACCGGGGAGCTGTTTTTT. Protein: CASSLVGSSTGELFF.

This clonotype was counted a few times. The V gene is TRBV5-1, the J gene TRBJ2-7; D is tentatively TRBD1 or TRBD2 (5 bases each). Per the germline V gene, CDR1 is SGHRS and CDR2 is YFSETQ. V was trimmed by 3 bases and J by 0 bases, leaving 19 bases between them. This CDR3 comprises 17 residues. Written as DNA, the CDR3 is TGCGCCAGCAGCTCCCGCCCGCTTACGGGGCGCTCCTACGAGCAGTACTTC. Residues: CASSSRPLTGRSYEQYF. The full variable domain, in which reference TRBV5-1 and TRBJ2-7 provide the parts outside the CDR3, is KAGVTQTPRYLIKTRGQQVTLSCSPISGHRSVSWYQQTPGQGLQFLFEYFSETQRNKGNFPGRFSGRQFSNSRSEMNVSTLELGDSALYLCASSSRPLTGRSYEQYFGPGTRLTVT.

In its sample, this clonotype was seen a few times. The chain carries TRBV3-1 and TRBJ2-6; possible D gene TRBD1, 6 bases. Trimming removed 1 base from V and 2 bases from J, with 18 bases in between. CDR1 and CDR2 (germline): LGHDT, YNNKEL (reference sequence). The CDR3 extends over 19 amino acids. The CDR3 here is CASSQAGHSFEAGANVLTF. For the CDR3, the DNA is TGTGCCAGCAGCCAAGCGGGACACTCTTTCGAGGCTGGGGCCAACGTCCTGACTTTC.